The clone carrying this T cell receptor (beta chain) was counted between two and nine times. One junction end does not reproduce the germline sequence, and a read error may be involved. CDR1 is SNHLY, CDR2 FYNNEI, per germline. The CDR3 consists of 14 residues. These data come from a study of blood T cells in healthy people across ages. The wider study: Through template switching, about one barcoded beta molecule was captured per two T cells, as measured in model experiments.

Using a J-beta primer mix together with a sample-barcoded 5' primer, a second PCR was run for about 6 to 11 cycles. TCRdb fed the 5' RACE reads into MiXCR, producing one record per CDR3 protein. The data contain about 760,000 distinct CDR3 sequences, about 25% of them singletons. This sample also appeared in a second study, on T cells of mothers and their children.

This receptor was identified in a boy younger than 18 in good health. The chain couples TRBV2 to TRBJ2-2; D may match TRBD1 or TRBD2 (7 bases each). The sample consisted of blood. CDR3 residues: CASRAGQNTGELFF. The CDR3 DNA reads TGTGCCAGCAGAGCGGGACAGAACACCGGGGAGTTGTTTTTT.